The 29 T cell receptor beta chains given below trace back to one sample, sequenced in a study of CD8 T cells in Susac syndrome. Random hexamers served to reverse transcribe roughly 0.45 to 1 ug RNA. TCRdb analysed the immunoSEQ multiplex PCR reads with MiXCR anew, one entry per CDR3 protein. Of some 180,000 distinct CDR3 sequences in the sample, roughly 94% were seen once. Sequencing used CD4+ T cells from PBMCs. The receptors stem from a human donor with Susac syndrome.

V is TRBV3-1 and J is TRBJ2-1; D remains ambiguous. This CDR3 spans 13 amino acids. Looked up from germline, CDR1 is LGHDT and CDR2 is YNNKEL (reference sequence). Trimming cost V 5 bases and J 7 bases, with 12 bases left between them. The CDR3 is CASSTTKNNEQFF. CDR3 in DNA: TGTGCCAGCAGCACTACTAAGAATAATGAGCAGTTCTTC.

The CDR3 nucleotides read TGTGCCTGGGGGCGCGGAGGGAACACTGAAGCTTTCTTT. Translation: CAWGRGGNTEAFF. The chain uses TRBV30 and TRBJ1-1; no clear D. CDR3 length equals 13 residues. Germline V CDR1 and CDR2: GTSNPN, SVGIG (reference sequence). V lost 5 bases and J lost 1, with 11 bases in between.

The chain joins TRBV29-1 to TRBJ2-7, with D tentatively TRBD1 (5 bases). The germline V and J ends were trimmed by 4 bases and 5 bases, with 15 bases remaining between them. Per the germline V gene, CDR1 is SQVTM and CDR2 is ANQGSEA. CDR3 length equals 13 residues. CDR3 DNA sequence: TGCAGCGTTGCTTCTGCCAGGGCGGACGAGCAGTACTTC. Encoded protein: CSVASARADEQYF.

The chain couples TRBV6-6 to TRBJ2-5, with TRBD2 matching over 14 bases. The CDR3 is 16 amino acids. Germline-derived CDR1 and CDR2 are MNHNY and SVGAGI (reference sequence). Trimming removed 6 bases from V and 2 bases from J; junction bases left unmatched: 5. The CDR3 reads CASRRTSGRHQETQYF. The CDR3 DNA is TGTGCCAGCAGGCGGACTAGCGGGAGGCATCAAGAGACCCAGTACTTC.

This chain connects TRBV5-6 to TRBJ1-2, with 7 bases identical to TRBD1. The CDR3 consists of 13 residues. V lost 9 bases to trimming and J lost 3 bases; unmatched junction nucleotides: 8. In germline, CDR1 is SGHDT, CDR2 YYEEEE. The CDR3 coding sequence is TGTGCCACCAGGGGGAGGGTAGACTATGGCTACACCTTC. Amino acid sequence: CATRGRVDYGYTF.

This chain's CDR3 is CASSLHENTGELFF. The CDR3 DNA reads TGTGCCAGCAGCCTTCACGAAAACACCGGGGAGCTGTTTTTT. The V gene is TRBV3-1, the J gene TRBJ2-2; D unclear. This CDR3 has 14 residues. Germline V gene data show CDR1 as LGHDT and CDR2 as YNNKEL (reference sequence). V was pared by 4 bases and J by 2 bases, with 8 bases between.

The chain links TRBV15 to TRBJ2-7, with D tentatively TRBD1 (5 bases). CDR3 size: 13 residues. Per germline, CDR1 LNHNV and CDR2 YYDKDF (reference sequence). The V end was cut by 5 bases, the J end by 5 bases, with 13 bases between. CDR3 coding DNA: TGTGCCACCAGCCGACGACAGCCCGACGAGCAGTACTTC. This translates into CATSRRQPDEQYF.

The J gene is TRBJ2-7, the V gene TRBV30, with unresolved D. With 0 bases removed from V and 3 bases from J, the gap between germline ends came to 9 bases. This CDR3 has 13 residues. Per germline, CDR1 GTSNPN and CDR2 SVGIG (reference sequence). The CDR3 spells CAWSVPINYEQYF. In DNA, the CDR3 is TGTGCCTGGAGTGTACCTATAAACTACGAGCAGTACTTC.

V usage is TRBV7-9 and J usage is TRBJ2-2; D may be TRBD1 (8 bases). V shed 5 bases and J shed 5 bases, with 12 bases lying between them. Germline CDR1 and CDR2: SEHNR and FQNEAQ (reference sequence). This CDR3 region has 14 residues. The CDR3 loop is CASSDRGGTGELFF. The CDR3 nucleotides read TGTGCCAGCAGCGACAGGGGAGGGACCGGGGAGCTGTTTTTT. Based on the CDR3 plus reference TRBV7-9 and TRBJ2-2, the full variable domain is DTGVSQNPRHKITKRGQNVTFRCDPISEHNRLYWYRQTLGQGPEFLTYFQNEAQLEKSRLLSDRFSAERPKGSFSTLEIQRTEQGDSAMYLCASSDRGGTGELFFGEGSRLTVL.

The chain uses TRBV5-1 and TRBJ2-5; D is tentatively TRBD1 or TRBD2 (5 bases each). Per the germline V gene, CDR1 is SGHRS and CDR2 is YFSETQ. V was cut by 0 bases and J by 4 bases, with 10 bases left in between. This CDR3 region has 14 residues. The CDR3 protein is CASSLGDPPETQYF. CDR3 coding DNA: TGCGCCAGCAGCTTGGGGGACCCCCCAGAGACCCAGTACTTC.

This clonotype was observed a single time. The rearrangement links TRBV6-6 to TRBJ1-1; 8 bases line up with TRBD1. Germline V gene data show CDR1 as MNHNY and CDR2 as SVGAGI (reference sequence). The CDR3 runs 15 residues. J was trimmed by 1 base and V by 0 bases; bases with no gene match: 1. The CDR3 DNA sequence: TGTGCCAGCAGTTACTCGGGGACAGGGAACACTGAAGCTTTCTTT. It translates to CASSYSGTGNTEAFF.

This clonotype was detected a few times. This rearrangement joins TRBV9 to TRBJ1-1; D is uncertain. CDR1 and CDR2 (germline): SGDLS, YYNGEE. Trimming took 3 bases from V and 1 from J, leaving 4 bases between them. This CDR3 is 12 amino acids long. CDR3 nucleotide sequence: TGTGCCAGCAGCGACCGGAACACTGAAGCTTTCTTT. This encodes CASSDRNTEAFF.

The CDR3 loop is CAIRQGMDYGYTF. CDR3 in DNA: TGTGCCATCAGACAGGGTATGGACTATGGCTACACCTTC. V and J are TRBV11-2 and TRBJ1-2, with 7 nucleotides matching TRBD1. Germline CDR1 is SGHAT and CDR2 is FQNNGV. CDR3 size: 13 residues. J lost 3 bases, V lost 10 bases, and 8 bases had no gene match.

The chain uses TRBV18 and TRBJ2-1; 8 bases match TRBD1. J was trimmed by 0 bases and V by 3 bases; bases with no gene match: 1. Germline V gives CDR1 KGHSH, CDR2 LQKENI. CDR3 length equals 15 residues. The CDR3 sequence is CASSPDRGSYNEQFF. In DNA, the CDR3 is TGTGCCAGCTCACCCGACAGGGGCTCCTACAATGAGCAGTTCTTC. Together with reference TRBV18 and TRBJ2-1, the CDR3 gives the full variable domain: NAGVMQNPRHLVRRRGQEARLRCSPMKGHSHVYWYRQLPEEGLKFMVYLQKENIIDESGMPKERFSAEFPKEGPSILRIQQVVRGDSAAYFCASSPDRGSYNEQFFGPGTRLTVL.

The chain recombines TRBV12-3 or TRBV12-4 with TRBJ2-5, with 10 bases identical to TRBD2. This CDR3 contains 14 residues. With V trimmed by 5 bases and J by 5 bases, 5 bases remained unmatched. The CDR3 is CASSLSGGRETQYF. The DNA for the CDR3 is TGTGCCAGCAGTCTTAGCGGGGGGCGGGAGACCCAGTACTTC.

The J gene is TRBJ1-2, the V gene TRBV12-3 or TRBV12-4; D not certain. Trimming stripped 5 bases from V and 3 bases from J, with 10 bases between. The CDR3 covers 13 residues. CDR3 loop: CASSPGRHYGYTF. The CDR3 region has the DNA TGTGCCAGCAGTCCAGGACGCCACTATGGCTACACCTTC.

The CDR3 DNA reads TGTGCCAGCAGCTTAGGAGGGACGTCTGGGGCCAACGTCCTGACTTTC. It yields the protein CASSLGGTSGANVLTF. V and J are TRBV7-2 and TRBJ2-6; D tentatively reads TRBD1 or TRBD2 (5 bases each). Trimming removed 1 base at V and 1 base at J, with 8 bases between. CDR3 size: 16 residues. Germline V gives CDR1 SGHTA, CDR2 FQGNSA.

The chain is built from TRBV18 and TRBJ2-1; D possibly matches TRBD1 or TRBD2 (5 bases each). The ends were cut back, 2 bases at V and 8 bases at J, with 13 bases in the middle. CDR1 and CDR2 from the germline V gene are KGHSH and LQKENI. The CDR3 sequence is 14 residues long. CDR3 region: CASSPGDQGHEQFF. CDR3 nucleotides: TGTGCCAGCTCACCAGGCGATCAGGGACATGAGCAGTTCTTC.

In the case of this clonotype: Mismatch with germline at one junction end may stem from a read error. V usage is TRBV12-3 or TRBV12-4 and J usage is TRBJ1-5; D call uncertain. This CDR3 comprises 16 residues. CDR3 sequence reads: CASSATGTGGNQPHHF. CDR3 bases: TGTGCCAGCAGTGCCACGGGTACTGGCGGCAATCAGCCCCACCATTTT.

V is TRBV5-1 and J is TRBJ2-3; 7 bases are a match to TRBD2. J gave up 2 bases and V 4 bases, and 4 bases lay outside the gene matches. Germline V gene data show CDR1 as SGHRS and CDR2 as YFSETQ. This CDR3 has 14 residues. The CDR3 sequence: CASSAGTITDTQYF. The CDR3 nucleotides read TGCGCCAGCAGCGCCGGGACTATCACAGATACGCAGTATTTT.

The chain has TRBV9 and TRBJ2-2, with D perhaps matching TRBD1 or TRBD2 (5 bases each). V was pared by 4 bases and J by 0 bases, with 7 bases between. This CDR3 is built from 14 residues. Germline V CDR1 and CDR2: SGDLS, YYNGEE. CDR3 DNA: TGTGCCAGCAGCCGGGGCCCGAACACCGGGGAGCTGTTTTTT. The encoded protein is CASSRGPNTGELFF. Full variable domain (outside the CDR3, taken from reference TRBV9 and TRBJ2-2): DSGVTQTPKHLITATGQRVTLRCSPRSGDLSVYWYQQSLDQGLQFLIQYYNGEERAKGNILERFSAQQFPDLHSELNLSSLELGDSALYFCASSRGPNTGELFFGEGSRLTVL.

The chain recombines TRBV7-2 with TRBJ2-3, with TRBD1 matching 7 bases. The CDR3 totals 15 residues. In germline, CDR1 is SGHTA, CDR2 FQGNSA. J lost 3 bases, V lost 5 bases, and 8 bases had no gene match. This CDR3 reads CASSTRQGPTDTQYF. The DNA of the CDR3 is TGTGCCAGCAGCACCCGACAGGGACCTACAGATACGCAGTATTTT.

The J gene is TRBJ1-3, the V gene TRBV7-9, with D hard to call. Germline CDR1 SEHNR, CDR2 FQNEAQ (reference sequence). V was shortened by 2 bases and J by 0 bases, with 11 bases between the two germline ends. There are 16 residues in the CDR3. DNA of the CDR3: TGTGCCAGCAGCTTATTTCAGGCGGTCTCTGGAAACACCATATATTTT. It translates to CASSLFQAVSGNTIYF.

The V and J genes are TRBV20-1 and TRBJ2-7, with unresolved D. Germline V gene data show CDR1 as DFQATT and CDR2 as SNEGSKA (reference sequence). Trimming left V 1 base short and J 1 base short, with 2 bases between. The CDR3 runs to 11 residues. The CDR3 nucleotides read TGCAGTGCTAGAGTTTCCTACGAGCAGTACTTC. Its protein is CSARVSYEQYF.

The rearrangement joins TRBV5-1 to TRBJ2-1, with 10 bases lining up with TRBD2. Trimming at V came to 0 bases and at J to 2 bases, leaving 2 bases not matched to a gene. Per germline, CDR1 SGHRS and CDR2 YFSETQ. The CDR3 is 16 residues long. CDR3 in amino acids: CASSLDLAGAYNEQFF. The DNA of the CDR3 is TGCGCCAGCAGCTTGGACCTAGCGGGGGCCTACAATGAGCAGTTCTTC.

The rearrangement links TRBV4-3 to TRBJ2-7; D perhaps matches TRBD2 (6 bases). The germline V gene has CDR1 LGHNA and CDR2 YSLEER. Deletions cut 0 bases from V and 3 bases from J, with 12 bases between. CDR3 size: 15 residues. The CDR3 here is CASSQDGGGDYEQYF. The CDR3 DNA reads as TGCGCCAGCAGCCAAGATGGCGGAGGGGACTACGAGCAGTACTTC.

The rearrangement links TRBV24-1 to TRBJ2-7, with 10 positions matching TRBD2. The CDR3 sequence is 15 residues long. V trimming: 3 bases; J trimming: 9 bases; junction bases outside the gene matches: 10. CDR1 and CDR2 (germline): KGHDR, SFDVKD. The CDR3 loop is CATSDPSGRPYGQYF. The CDR3 DNA reads as TGTGCCACCAGTGATCCTAGCGGGAGACCTTATGGGCAGTACTTC.

The chain is built from TRBV6-1 and TRBJ2-2; D possibly corresponds to TRBD2 (5 bases). CDR1 and CDR2 from the germline V gene are MNHNS and SASEGT. The CDR3 length is 16 residues. Trimming shortened V by 4 bases and J by 0 bases, and 12 bases separated the two germline ends. CDR3 coding DNA: TGTGCCAGCAGTGGGAGAGGGTACTCGAACACCGGGGAGCTGTTTTTT. Translating gives CASSGRGYSNTGELFF.

The gene calls are TRBV18 and TRBJ1-3; 7 bases are shared with TRBD1. The CDR3 has 16 residues. V lost 6 bases and J lost 2; bases outside the gene matches: 10. Germline assignment: CDR1 KGHSH and CDR2 LQKENI. CDR3 in amino acids: CASSPKTGEPGNTIYF. In nucleotides, the CDR3 is TGTGCCAGCTCGCCTAAAACAGGGGAACCTGGAAACACCATATATTTT.